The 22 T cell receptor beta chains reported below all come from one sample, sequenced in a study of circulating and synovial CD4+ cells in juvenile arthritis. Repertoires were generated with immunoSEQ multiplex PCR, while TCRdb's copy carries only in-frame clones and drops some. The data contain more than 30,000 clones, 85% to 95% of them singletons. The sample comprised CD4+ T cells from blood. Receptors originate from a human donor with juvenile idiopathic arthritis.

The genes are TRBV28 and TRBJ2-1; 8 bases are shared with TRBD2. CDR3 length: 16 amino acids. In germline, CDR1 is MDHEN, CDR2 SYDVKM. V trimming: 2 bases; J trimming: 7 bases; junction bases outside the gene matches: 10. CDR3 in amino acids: CASSLSETSGPNEQFF. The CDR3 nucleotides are TGTGCCAGCAGTTTAAGCGAAACTAGCGGCCCAAATGAGCAGTTCTTC.

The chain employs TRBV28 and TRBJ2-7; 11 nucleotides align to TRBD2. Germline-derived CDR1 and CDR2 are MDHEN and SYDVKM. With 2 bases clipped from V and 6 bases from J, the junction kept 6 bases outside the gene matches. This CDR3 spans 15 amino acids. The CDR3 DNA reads TGTGCCAGCAGTTTAGGCCTAGCGGGAGGCCGCGAGCAGTACTTC. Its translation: CASSLGLAGGREQYF.

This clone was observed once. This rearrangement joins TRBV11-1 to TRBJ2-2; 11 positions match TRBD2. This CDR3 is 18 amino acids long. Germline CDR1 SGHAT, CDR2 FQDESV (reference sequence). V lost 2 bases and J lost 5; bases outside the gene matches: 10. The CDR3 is CASSLSPGTSGRTGELFF. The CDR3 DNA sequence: TGTGCCAGCAGCTTATCCCCTGGCACTAGCGGGAGAACCGGGGAGCTGTTTTTT.

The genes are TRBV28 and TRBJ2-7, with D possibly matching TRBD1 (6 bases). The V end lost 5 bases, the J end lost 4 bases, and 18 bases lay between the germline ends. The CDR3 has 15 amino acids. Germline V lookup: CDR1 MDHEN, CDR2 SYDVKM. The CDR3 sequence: CASSPQGTPFYEQYF. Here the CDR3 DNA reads TGTGCCAGCAGTCCCCAGGGGACCCCTTTTTACGAGCAGTACTTC.

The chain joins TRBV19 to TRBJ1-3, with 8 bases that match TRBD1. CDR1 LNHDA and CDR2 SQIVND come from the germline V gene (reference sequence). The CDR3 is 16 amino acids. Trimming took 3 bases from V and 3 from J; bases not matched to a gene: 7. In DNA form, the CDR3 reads TGTGCCAGTAGTATTCGTGACAGGGGTCTTGGAAACACCATATATTTT. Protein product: CASSIRDRGLGNTIYF. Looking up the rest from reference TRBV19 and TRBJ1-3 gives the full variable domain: DGGITQSPKYLFRKEGQNVTLSCEQNLNHDAMYWYRQDPGQGLRLIYYSQIVNDFQKGDIAEGYSVSREKKESFPLTVTSAQKNPTAFYLCASSIRDRGLGNTIYFGEGSWLTVV.

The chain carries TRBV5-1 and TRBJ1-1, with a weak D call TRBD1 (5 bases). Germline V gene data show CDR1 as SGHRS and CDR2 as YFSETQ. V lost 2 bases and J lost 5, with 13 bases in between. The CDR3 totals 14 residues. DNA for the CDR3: TGCGCCAGCAGCTTCGTCCAGGGTAATACTGAAGCTTTCTTT. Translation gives CASSFVQGNTEAFF. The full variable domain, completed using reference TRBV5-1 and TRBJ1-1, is KAGVTQTPRYLIKTRGQQVTLSCSPISGHRSVSWYQQTPGQGLQFLFEYFSETQRNKGNFPGRFSGRQFSNSRSEMNVSTLELGDSALYLCASSFVQGNTEAFFGQGTRLTVV.

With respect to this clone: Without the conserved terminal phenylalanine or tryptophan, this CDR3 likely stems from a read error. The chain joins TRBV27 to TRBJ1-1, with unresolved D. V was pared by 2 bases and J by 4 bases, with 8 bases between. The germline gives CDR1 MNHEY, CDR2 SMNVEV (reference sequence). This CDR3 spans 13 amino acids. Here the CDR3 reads CASSLRGGTEAFL. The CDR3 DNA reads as TGTGCCAGCAGTTTAAGAGGCGGCACTGAAGCTTTCCTT.

The CDR3 bases are TGTGCCAGCCTTCGGGGATGGGAGCAGTACTTC. As protein: CASLRGWEQYF. The chain has TRBV6-1 and TRBJ2-7; possibly TRBD2 for D (5 bases). The CDR3 loop spans 11 amino acids. The V and J ends lost 8 bases and 7 bases respectively, with 12 bases between them. Germline V gives CDR1 MNHNS, CDR2 SASEGT.

DNA for the CDR3: TGTGCCAGCAGCTTAGGACAGAACACCGGGGAGCTGTTTTTT. This translates into CASSLGQNTGELFF. The chain recombines TRBV7-6 with TRBJ2-2, with D unclear. There are 14 residues in the CDR3. The V and J ends lost 1 base and 1 base respectively, with 4 bases between them. Germline loops: CDR1 SGHVS, CDR2 FNYEAQ.

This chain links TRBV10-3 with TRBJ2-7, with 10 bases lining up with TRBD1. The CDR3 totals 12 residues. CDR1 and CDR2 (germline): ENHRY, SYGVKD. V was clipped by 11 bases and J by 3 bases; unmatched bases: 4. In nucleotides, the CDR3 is TGTGCCTCGGGGACAGGGGTCTACGAGCAGTACTTC. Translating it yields CASGTGVYEQYF.

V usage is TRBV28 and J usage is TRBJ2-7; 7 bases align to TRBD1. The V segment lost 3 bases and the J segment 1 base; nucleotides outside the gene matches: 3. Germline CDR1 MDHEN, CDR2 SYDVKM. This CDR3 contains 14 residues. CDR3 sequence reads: CASSLQGESYEQYF. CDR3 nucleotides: TGTGCCAGCAGTTTGCAGGGGGAGTCCTACGAGCAGTACTTC.

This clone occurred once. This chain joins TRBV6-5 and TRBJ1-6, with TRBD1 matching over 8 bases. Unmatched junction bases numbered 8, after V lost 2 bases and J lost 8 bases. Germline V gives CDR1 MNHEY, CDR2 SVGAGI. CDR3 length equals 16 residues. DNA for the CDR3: TGTGCCAGCAGTTACCCGAGGACAGGGAAACATTCACCCCTCCACTTT. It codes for CASSYPRTGKHSPLHF.

CDR3 nucleotide sequence: TGCGCCAGCAGCGCTCGACTAGCGGGGGGCACAGATACGCAGTATTTT. Its protein product is CASSARLAGGTDTQYF. The chain couples TRBV5-1 to TRBJ2-3; 12 bases match TRBD2. V lost 4 bases and J lost 1; bases outside the gene matches: 4. Looked up from germline, CDR1 is SGHRS and CDR2 is YFSETQ. The CDR3 spans 16 residues.

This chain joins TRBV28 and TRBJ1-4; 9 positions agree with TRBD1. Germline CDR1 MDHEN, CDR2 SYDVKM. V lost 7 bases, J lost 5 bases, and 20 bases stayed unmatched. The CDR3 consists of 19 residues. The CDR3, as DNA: TGTGCCAGCATTGTTGGACAGGGGTATTATCCCCCCACAAATGAAAAACTGTTTTTT. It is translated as CASIVGQGYYPPTNEKLFF. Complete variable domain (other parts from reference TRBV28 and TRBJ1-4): DVKVTQSSRYLVKRTGEKVFLECVQDMDHENMFWYRQDPGLGLRLIYFSYDVKMKEKGDIPEGYSVSREKKERFSLILESASTNQTSMYLCASIVGQGYYPPTNEKLFFGSGTQLSVL.

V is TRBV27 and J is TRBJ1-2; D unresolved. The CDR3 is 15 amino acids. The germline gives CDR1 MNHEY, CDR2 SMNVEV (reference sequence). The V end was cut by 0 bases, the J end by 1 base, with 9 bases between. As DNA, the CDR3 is TGTGCCAGCAGTTTATCGCCAGGTGGTAACTATGGCTACACCTTC. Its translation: CASSLSPGGNYGYTF.

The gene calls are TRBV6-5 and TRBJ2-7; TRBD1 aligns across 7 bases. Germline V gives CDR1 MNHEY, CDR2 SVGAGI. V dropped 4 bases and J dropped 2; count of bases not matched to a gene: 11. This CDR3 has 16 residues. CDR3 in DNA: TGTGCCAGCAGTTCTCAAGACAGGGAGCGCCCCTACGAGCAGTACTTC. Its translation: CASSSQDRERPYEQYF.

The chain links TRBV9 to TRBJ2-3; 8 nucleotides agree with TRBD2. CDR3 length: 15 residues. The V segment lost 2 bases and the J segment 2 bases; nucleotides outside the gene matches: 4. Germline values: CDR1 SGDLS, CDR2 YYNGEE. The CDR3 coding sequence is TGTGCCAGCAGCGTGGCGGGAGGCCTCACAGATACGCAGTATTTT. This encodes CASSVAGGLTDTQYF.

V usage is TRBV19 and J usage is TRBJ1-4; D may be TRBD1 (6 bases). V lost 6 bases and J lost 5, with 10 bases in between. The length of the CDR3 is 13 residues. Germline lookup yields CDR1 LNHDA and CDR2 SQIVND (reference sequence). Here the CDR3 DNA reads TGTGCCAGTAGGACAGGAAAAAATGAAAAACTGTTTTTT. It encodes CASRTGKNEKLFF.

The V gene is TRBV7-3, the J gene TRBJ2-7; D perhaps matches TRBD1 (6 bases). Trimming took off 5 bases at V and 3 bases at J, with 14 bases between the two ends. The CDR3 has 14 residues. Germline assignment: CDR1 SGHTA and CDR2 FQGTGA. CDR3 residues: CASSPSPTGYEQYF. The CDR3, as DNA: TGTGCCAGCAGCCCCTCGCCGACAGGCTACGAGCAGTACTTC.

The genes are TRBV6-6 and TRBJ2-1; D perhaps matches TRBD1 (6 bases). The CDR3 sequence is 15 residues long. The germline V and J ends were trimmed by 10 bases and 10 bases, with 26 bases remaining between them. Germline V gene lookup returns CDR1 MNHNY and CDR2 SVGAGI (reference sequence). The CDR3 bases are TGTGCCATCCGAGACCTCAGGGGCCAAAACAGGGAGCAGTTCTTC. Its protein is CAIRDLRGQNREQFF.

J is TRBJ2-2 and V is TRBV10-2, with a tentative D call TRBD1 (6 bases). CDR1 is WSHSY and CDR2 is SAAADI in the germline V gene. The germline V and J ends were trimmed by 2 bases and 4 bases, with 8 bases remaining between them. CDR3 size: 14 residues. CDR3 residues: CASSETGSTGELFF. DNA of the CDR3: TGCGCCAGCAGTGAGACAGGGTCCACCGGGGAGCTGTTTTTT.

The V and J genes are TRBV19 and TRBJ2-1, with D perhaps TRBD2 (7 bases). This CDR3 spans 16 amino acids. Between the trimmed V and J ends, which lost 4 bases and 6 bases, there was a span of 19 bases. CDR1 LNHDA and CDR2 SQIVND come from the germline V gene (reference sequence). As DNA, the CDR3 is TGTGCCAGTAGTAACCTCCGCGGGGGCCAAGGCAATGAGCAGTTCTTC. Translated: CASSNLRGGQGNEQFF.